Below are 17 T cell receptor beta chains sequenced from a single sample in a study of blood T cell repertoires in COVID-19. Produced via immunoSEQ multiplex PCR; TCRdb's table is partial and in-frame only. Altogether about 180,000 clones are present, 80% to 85% being singletons, with the ten largest covering less than 10%. The source material was peripheral blood. These receptors originate from a woman aged 70-85 years with COVID-19, enrolled during active disease.

With respect to this clone: Other DNA sequences in this sample translate to the same CDR3. The chain couples TRBV7-3 to TRBJ2-3; 9 bases are shared with TRBD1. The CDR3 consists of 13 residues. V lost 5 bases, J lost 6 bases, and 3 bases stayed unmatched. Germline lookup yields CDR1 SGHTA and CDR2 FQGTGA. CDR3 in amino acids: CASSLQGADTQYF. CDR3 coding DNA: TGTGCCAGCAGCCTACAGGGGGCGGATACGCAGTATTTT.

The chain links TRBV19 to TRBJ1-2, with D perhaps TRBD1 (6 bases). CDR1 and CDR2 (germline): LNHDA, SQIVND (reference sequence). The CDR3 is 13 amino acids. V lost 8 bases to trimming and J lost 4 bases, with 14 bases between them. The CDR3 reads CASFIGGIYGYTF. CDR3 nucleotides: TGTGCCAGTTTCATAGGGGGAATCTATGGCTACACCTTC.

V is TRBV4-3 and J is TRBJ1-6; D is unresolved. V dropped 0 bases and J dropped 7 bases, with 7 bases sitting between them. CDR1 and CDR2 (germline): LGHNA, YSLEER. The CDR3 consists of 14 residues. CDR3 sequence reads: CASSQDIENSPLHF. The CDR3 region has the DNA TGCGCCAGCAGCCAAGATATCGAGAATTCACCCCTCCACTTT.

The chain employs TRBV15 and TRBJ2-1, with 9 nucleotides matching TRBD2. Trimming took 6 bases from V and 6 from J; bases not matched to a gene: 12. The CDR3 runs 16 residues. CDR1 is LNHNV and CDR2 is YYDKDF in the germline V gene (reference sequence). CDR3 sequence reads: CATSFFGGRALNEQFF. DNA for the CDR3: TGTGCCACCAGTTTTTTCGGCGGGAGGGCCCTCAATGAGCAGTTCTTC.

This clone was counted only a few times. The gene calls are TRBV2 and TRBJ2-3, with D unclear. The germline V gene encodes CDR1 SNHLY and CDR2 FYNNEI. CDR3 length: 14 residues. Between the trimmed V and J ends, which lost 6 bases and 2 bases, there was a span of 12 bases. The CDR3 protein is CASRELTATDTQYF. In DNA form, the CDR3 reads TGTGCCAGCAGAGAGCTAACAGCCACAGATACGCAGTATTTT.

This chain joins TRBV5-4 and TRBJ2-1; 7 positions match TRBD2. The CDR3 runs to 16 residues. Trimming cost V 0 bases and J 0 bases; bases outside gene matches: 3. Germline loops: CDR1 SGHNT, CDR2 YYREEE (reference sequence). CDR3 sequence: CASSLAGGSSYNEQFF. The CDR3 DNA reads as TGTGCCAGCAGCTTGGCCGGCGGGAGCTCCTACAATGAGCAGTTCTTC.

This clone appeared once. The chain joins TRBV4-2 to TRBJ2-3, with 14 positions matching TRBD2. Losses at the gene ends were 4 bases for V and 4 bases for J; bases not matched to a gene: 4. Germline CDR1 and CDR2: LGHNA and YNFKEQ. The CDR3 is made up of 16 amino acids. The CDR3, as DNA: TGTGCCAGCAGCCGAGGACTAGCGGGAGGATCAGATACGCAGTATTTT. Protein: CASSRGLAGGSDTQYF.

V usage is TRBV10-3 and J usage is TRBJ2-5, with TRBD2 matching 8 bases. V trimming: 2 bases; J trimming: 5 bases; junction bases outside the gene matches: 4. CDR1 is ENHRY, CDR2 SYGVKD, per germline. This CDR3 is built from 14 residues. The CDR3 here is CAISEGTSQETQYF. For the CDR3, the DNA is TGTGCCATCAGTGAGGGGACTAGTCAGGAGACCCAGTACTTC.

The V call is TRBV6-5, the J call TRBJ1-1; no clear D gene. Germline CDR1 reads MNHEY; CDR2 reads SVGAGI. V shed 0 bases and J shed 4 bases, with 12 bases lying between them. This CDR3 has 15 amino acids. The CDR3 loop reads CASSYSRGFSTEAFF. As DNA, the CDR3 is TGTGCCAGCAGTTACTCGAGAGGGTTCTCCACTGAAGCTTTCTTT.

This clone appeared once. V and J are TRBV5-5 and TRBJ2-1; the match to TRBD2 covers 9 bases. CDR3 length: 15 residues. Trimming took 4 bases from V and 4 from J; bases not matched to a gene: 6. Germline V gene sequence: CDR1 SGHKS, CDR2 YYEKEE (reference sequence). The CDR3 protein is CASSLSGSGYNEQFF. As DNA, the CDR3 is TGTGCCAGCAGCCTTAGCGGGAGCGGATACAATGAGCAGTTCTTC.

The V and J genes are TRBV9 and TRBJ2-5; 15 nucleotides match TRBD2. There are 16 residues in the CDR3. Germline CDR1 SGDLS, CDR2 YYNGEE. The J segment lost 5 bases and the V segment lost 2 bases, leaving 4 bases of the junction unmatched. CDR3 residues: CASSVSGTSGRETQYF. The CDR3 coding sequence is TGTGCCAGCAGCGTGTCCGGGACTAGCGGGAGGGAGACCCAGTACTTC. Looking up the rest from reference TRBV9 and TRBJ2-5 gives the full variable domain: DSGVTQTPKHLITATGQRVTLRCSPRSGDLSVYWYQQSLDQGLQFLIQYYNGEERAKGNILERFSAQQFPDLHSELNLSSLELGDSALYFCASSVSGTSGRETQYFGPGTRLLVL.

The chain carries TRBV25-1 and TRBJ2-5; D is perhaps TRBD1 (7 bases). Germline CDR1 is MGHDK and CDR2 is SYGVNS. The CDR3 spans 13 residues. Trimming cost V 2 bases and J 5 bases, with 9 bases left between them. The CDR3 here is CASSEAGGETQYF. DNA of the CDR3: TGTGCCAGCAGTGAAGCAGGGGGGGAGACCCAGTACTTC.

V is TRBV5-1 and J is TRBJ2-7, with 7 bases that match TRBD2. This CDR3 comprises 14 residues. Germline V gene lookup returns CDR1 SGHRS and CDR2 YFSETQ. The V gene end was trimmed by 4 bases and the J gene end by 3 bases; junction bases not matched to a gene: 7. The CDR3 reads CASSPMGDYYEQYF. CDR3 in DNA: TGCGCCAGCAGCCCTATGGGGGACTACTACGAGCAGTACTTC.

The V call is TRBV30, the J call TRBJ1-4, with TRBD1 as a possible D gene (5 bases). Trimming cost V 5 bases and J 12 bases, with 19 bases left between them. The CDR3 has 13 residues. The V gene's germline CDR1 is GTSNPN and CDR2 SVGIG (reference sequence). Here the CDR3 reads CAWGGRGSGELFF. The CDR3 DNA reads as TGTGCCTGGGGGGGAAGGGGCTCGGGAGAACTGTTTTTT.

J is TRBJ2-3 and V is TRBV24-1; TRBD2 matches 10 bases. The CDR3 covers 16 residues. Per germline, CDR1 KGHDR and CDR2 SFDVKD. V was clipped by 6 bases and J by 3 bases; unmatched bases: 8. CDR3: CATSSGLAAKTDTQYF. CDR3 nucleotide sequence: TGTGCCACCAGTTCTGGACTAGCGGCCAAGACAGATACGCAGTATTTT.

This clone was seen just once. The rearrangement joins TRBV7-3 to TRBJ2-3, with no clear D. The germline V and J ends were trimmed by 0 bases and 6 bases, with 4 bases remaining between them. The CDR3 is 12 amino acids. From germline, CDR1 is SGHTA and CDR2 FQGTGA. This CDR3 is CASSLTADTQYF. In DNA, the CDR3 is TGTGCCAGCAGCTTAACCGCGGATACGCAGTATTTT.

This sequence joins TRBV7-8 and TRBJ1-5, with D perhaps TRBD1 (5 bases). The CDR3 is made up of 14 amino acids. V was clipped by 2 bases and J by 3 bases, with 8 bases between them. In germline, CDR1 is SGHVS, CDR2 FQNEAQ. This CDR3 reads CASSLSGANQPQHF. The DNA of the CDR3 is TGTGCCAGCAGCTTATCTGGGGCCAATCAGCCCCAGCATTTT. The full variable domain, its missing parts supplied by reference TRBV7-8 and TRBJ1-5, is GAGVSQSPRYKVAKRGQDVALRCDPISGHVSLFWYQQALGQGPEFLTYFQNEAQLDKSGLPSDRFFAERPEGSVSTLKIQRTQQEDSAVYLCASSLSGANQPQHFGDGTRLSIL.